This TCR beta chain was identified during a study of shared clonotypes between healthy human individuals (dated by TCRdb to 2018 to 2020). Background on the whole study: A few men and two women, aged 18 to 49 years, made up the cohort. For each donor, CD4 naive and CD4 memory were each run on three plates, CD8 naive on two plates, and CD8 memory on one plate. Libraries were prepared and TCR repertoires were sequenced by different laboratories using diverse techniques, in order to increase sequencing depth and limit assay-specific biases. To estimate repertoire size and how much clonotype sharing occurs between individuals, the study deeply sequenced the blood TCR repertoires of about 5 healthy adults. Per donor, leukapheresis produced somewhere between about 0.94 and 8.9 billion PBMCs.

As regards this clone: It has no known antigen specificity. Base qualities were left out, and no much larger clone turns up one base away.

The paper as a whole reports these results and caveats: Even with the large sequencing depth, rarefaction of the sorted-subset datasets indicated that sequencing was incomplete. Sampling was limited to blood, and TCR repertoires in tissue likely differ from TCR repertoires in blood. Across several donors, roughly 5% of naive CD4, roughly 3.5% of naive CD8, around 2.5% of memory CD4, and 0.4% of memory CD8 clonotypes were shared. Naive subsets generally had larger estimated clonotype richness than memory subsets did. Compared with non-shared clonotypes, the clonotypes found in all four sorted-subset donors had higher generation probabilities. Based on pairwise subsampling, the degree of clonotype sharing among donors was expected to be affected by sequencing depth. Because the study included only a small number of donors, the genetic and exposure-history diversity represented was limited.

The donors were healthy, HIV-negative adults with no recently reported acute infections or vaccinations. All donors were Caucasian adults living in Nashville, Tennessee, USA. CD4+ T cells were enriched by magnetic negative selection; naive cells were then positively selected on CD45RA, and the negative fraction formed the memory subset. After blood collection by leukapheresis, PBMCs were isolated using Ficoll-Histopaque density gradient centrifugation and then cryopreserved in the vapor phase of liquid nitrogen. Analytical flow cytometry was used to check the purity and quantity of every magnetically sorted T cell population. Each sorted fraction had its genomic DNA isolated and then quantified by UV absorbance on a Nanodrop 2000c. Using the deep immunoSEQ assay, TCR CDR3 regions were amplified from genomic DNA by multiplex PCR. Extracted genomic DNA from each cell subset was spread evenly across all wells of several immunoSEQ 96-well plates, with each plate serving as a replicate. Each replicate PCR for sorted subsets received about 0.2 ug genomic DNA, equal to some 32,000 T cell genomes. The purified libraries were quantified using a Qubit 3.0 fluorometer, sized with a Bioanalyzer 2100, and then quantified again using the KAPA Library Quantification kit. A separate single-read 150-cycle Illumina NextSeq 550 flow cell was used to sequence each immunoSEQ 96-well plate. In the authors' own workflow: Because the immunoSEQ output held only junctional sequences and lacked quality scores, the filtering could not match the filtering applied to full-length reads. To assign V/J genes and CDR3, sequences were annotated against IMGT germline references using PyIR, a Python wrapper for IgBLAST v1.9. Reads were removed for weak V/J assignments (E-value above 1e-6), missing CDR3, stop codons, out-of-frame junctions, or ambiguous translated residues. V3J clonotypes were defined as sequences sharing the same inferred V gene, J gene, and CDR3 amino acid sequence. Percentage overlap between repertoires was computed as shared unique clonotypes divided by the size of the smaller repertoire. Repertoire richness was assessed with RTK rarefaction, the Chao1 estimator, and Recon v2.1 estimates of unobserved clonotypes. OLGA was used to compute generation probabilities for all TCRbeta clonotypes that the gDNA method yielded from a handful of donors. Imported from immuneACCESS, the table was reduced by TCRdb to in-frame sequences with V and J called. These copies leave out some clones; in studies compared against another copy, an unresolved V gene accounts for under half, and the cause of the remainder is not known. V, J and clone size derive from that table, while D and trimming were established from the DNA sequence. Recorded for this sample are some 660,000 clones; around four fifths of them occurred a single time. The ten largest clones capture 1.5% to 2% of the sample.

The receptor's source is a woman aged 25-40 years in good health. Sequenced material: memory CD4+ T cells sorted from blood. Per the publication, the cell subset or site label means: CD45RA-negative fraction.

The sequenced DNA is TGTGCCAGCAGCTTAGGTGGCCAGTACTATGGCTACACCTTC. Its translation is CASSLGGQYYGYTF. The rearranged segments are TRBV11-3 and TRBJ1-2; the D gene remains uncertain. The V and J ends are trimmed by 1 base and 3 bases, leaving 9 bases between them. Reading from cysteine to phenylalanine, the CDR3 counts 14 amino acids. This entry keeps only the CDR3 DNA: 42 bases, framed from base 1. From the germline V gene, CDR1 is SGHNT and CDR2 is YENEEA.